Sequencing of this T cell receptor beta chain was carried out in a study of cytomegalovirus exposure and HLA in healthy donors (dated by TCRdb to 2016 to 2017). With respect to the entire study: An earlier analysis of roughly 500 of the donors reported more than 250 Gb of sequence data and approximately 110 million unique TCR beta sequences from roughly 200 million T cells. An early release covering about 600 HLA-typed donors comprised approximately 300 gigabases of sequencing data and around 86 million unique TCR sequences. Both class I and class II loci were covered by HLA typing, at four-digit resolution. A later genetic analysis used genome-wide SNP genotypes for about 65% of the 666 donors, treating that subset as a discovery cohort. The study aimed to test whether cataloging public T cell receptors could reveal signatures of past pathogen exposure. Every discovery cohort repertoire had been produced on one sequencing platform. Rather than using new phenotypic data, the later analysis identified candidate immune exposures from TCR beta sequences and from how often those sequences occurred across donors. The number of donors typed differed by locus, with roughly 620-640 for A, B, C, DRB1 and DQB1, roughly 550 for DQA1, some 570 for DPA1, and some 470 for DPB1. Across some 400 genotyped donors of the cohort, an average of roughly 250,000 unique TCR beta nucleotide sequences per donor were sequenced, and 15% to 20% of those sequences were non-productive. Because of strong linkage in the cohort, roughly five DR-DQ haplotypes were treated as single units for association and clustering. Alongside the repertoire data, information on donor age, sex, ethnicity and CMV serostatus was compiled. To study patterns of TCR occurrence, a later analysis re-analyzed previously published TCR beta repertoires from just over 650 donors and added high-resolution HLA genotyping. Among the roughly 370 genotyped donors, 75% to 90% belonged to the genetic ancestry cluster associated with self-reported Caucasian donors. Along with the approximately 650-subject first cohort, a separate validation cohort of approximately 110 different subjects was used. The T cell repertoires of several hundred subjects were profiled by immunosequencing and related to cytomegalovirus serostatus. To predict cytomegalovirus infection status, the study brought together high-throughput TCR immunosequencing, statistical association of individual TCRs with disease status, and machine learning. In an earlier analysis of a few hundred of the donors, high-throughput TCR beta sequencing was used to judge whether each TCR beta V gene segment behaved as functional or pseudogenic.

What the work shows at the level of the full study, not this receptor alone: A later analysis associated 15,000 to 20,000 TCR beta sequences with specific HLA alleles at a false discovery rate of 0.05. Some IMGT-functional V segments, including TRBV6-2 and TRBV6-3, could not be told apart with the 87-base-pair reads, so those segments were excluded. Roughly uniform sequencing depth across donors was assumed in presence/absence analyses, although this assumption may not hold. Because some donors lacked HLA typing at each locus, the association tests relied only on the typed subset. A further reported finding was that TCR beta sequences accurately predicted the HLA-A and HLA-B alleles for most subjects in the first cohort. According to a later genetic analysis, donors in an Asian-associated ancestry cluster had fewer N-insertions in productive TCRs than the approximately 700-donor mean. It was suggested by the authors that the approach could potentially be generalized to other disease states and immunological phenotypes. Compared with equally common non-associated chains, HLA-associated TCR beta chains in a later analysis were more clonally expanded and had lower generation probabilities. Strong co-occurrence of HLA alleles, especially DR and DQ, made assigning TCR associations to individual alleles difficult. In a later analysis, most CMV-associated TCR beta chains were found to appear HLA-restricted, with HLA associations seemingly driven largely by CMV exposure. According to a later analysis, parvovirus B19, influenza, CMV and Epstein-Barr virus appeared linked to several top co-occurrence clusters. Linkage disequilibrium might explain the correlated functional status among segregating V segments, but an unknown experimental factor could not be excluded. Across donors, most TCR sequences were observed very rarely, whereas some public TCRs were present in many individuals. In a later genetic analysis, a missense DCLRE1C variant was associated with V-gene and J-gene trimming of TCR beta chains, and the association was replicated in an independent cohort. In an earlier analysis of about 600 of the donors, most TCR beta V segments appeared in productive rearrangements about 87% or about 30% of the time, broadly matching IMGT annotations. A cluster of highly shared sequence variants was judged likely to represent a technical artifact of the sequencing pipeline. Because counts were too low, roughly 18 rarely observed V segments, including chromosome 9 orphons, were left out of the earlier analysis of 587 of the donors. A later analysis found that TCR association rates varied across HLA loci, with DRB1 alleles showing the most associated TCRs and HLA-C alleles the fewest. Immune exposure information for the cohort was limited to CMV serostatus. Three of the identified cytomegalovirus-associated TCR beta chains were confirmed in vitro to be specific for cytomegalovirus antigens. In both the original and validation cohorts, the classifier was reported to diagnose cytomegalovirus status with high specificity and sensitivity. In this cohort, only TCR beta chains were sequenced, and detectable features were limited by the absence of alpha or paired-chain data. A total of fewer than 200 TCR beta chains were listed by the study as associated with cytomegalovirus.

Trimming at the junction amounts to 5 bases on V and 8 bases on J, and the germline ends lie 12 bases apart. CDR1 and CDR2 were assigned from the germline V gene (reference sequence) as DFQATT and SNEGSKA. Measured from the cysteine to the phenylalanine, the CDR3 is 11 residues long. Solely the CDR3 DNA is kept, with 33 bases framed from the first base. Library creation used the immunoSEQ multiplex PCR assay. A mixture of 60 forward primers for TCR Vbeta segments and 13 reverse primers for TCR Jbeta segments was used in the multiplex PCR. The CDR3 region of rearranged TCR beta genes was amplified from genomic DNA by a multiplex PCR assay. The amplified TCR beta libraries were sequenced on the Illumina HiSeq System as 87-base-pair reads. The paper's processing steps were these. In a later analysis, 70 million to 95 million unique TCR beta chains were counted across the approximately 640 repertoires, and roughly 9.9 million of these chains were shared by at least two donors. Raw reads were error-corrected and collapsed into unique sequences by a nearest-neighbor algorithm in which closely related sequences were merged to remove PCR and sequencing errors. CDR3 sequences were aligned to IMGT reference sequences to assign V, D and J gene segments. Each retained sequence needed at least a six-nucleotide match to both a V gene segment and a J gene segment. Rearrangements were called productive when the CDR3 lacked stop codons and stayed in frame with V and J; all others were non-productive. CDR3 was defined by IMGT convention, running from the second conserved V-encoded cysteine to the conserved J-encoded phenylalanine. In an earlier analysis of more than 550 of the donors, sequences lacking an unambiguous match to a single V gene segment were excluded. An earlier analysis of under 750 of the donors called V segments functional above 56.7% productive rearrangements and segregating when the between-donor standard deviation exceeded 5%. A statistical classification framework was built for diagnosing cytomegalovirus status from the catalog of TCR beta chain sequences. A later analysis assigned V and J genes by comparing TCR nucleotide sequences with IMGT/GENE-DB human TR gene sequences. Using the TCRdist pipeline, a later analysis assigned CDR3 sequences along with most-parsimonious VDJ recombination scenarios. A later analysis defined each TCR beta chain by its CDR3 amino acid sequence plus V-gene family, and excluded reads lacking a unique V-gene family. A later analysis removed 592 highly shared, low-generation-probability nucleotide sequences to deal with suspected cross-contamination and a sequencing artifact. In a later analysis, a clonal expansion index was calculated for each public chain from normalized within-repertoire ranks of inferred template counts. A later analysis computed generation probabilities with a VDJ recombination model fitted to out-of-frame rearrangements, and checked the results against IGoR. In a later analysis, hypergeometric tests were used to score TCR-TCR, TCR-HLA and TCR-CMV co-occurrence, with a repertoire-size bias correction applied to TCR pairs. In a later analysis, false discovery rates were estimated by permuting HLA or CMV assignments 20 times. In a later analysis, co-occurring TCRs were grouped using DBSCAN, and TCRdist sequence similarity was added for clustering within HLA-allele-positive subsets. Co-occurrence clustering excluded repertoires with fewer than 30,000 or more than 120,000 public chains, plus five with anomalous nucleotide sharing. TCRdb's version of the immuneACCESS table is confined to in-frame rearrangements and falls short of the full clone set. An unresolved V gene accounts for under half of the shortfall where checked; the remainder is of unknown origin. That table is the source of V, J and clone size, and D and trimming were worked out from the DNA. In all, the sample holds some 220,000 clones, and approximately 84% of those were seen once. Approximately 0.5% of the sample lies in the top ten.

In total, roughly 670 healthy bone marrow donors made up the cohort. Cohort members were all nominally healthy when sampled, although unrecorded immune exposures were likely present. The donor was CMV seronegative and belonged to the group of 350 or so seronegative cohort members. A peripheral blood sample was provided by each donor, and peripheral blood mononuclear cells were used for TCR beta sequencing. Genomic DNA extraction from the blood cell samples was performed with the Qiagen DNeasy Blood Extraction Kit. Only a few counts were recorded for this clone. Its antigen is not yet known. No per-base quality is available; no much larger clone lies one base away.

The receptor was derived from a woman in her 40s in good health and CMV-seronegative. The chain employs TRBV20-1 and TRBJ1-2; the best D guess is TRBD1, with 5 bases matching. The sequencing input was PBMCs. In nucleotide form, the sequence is TGCAGTGCTGGCGGGGCGGGAGGCTACACCTTC. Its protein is CSAGGAGGYTF.